This T cell receptor beta chain was profiled in a study of T cells after yellow fever vaccination. The study, taken as a whole, reports: Abundant clonotypes from the bulk population could get into FACS-sorted repertoires as contaminants. Most primary-vaccination clones recurred post-booster (approximately 96% CD4, 85% to 90% CD8).

TCRdb re-analysed the 5' RACE reads in MiXCR, keeping a single row per CDR3 protein. The repertoire holds tens of thousands of distinct CDR3 sequences, with just over 6.5% as singletons. This CDR3 is 15 amino acids long. Trimming cost V 0 bases and J 4 bases, with 11 bases left between them. Germline V lookup: CDR1 SGDLS, CDR2 YYNGEE. This clonotype was found a few times. Its antigen is unknown. This TCR derives from a man aged 18 to 30 who received the YFV17D yellow fever vaccine. Sequenced here: CD8+ T cells sorted from PBMCs, sampled about 49 days after the first yellow fever vaccination. The chain employs TRBV9 and TRBJ1-5, with D tentatively TRBD1 (5 bases). The CDR3 DNA reads as TGTGCCAGCAGCGTAGGGGGCAGTCAAAATCAGCCCCAGCATTTT. Translating it yields CASSVGGSQNQPQHF.